A single sample gave rise to the 7 T cell receptor beta chains below, sequenced in a study of cytomegalovirus exposure and HLA in healthy donors (TCRdb year 2017). The library was generated by the immunoSEQ multiplex PCR assay. The multiplex PCR relied on a mix of 60 forward primers for TCR Vbeta segments and 13 reverse primers for TCR Jbeta segments. This is the immuneACCESS table as TCRdb keeps it, with only in-frame sequences that have V and J called. A part of the clones is gone; compared with another copy, unresolved V genes explain less than half, and the rest is unexplained. For this sample the table gives 100,000 to 140,000 clones, of which around 77% were detected only once. The ten largest clones take up 4.2% of the sample. Sequencing was carried out using PBMCs. The source is a male donor in good health and CMV-seronegative.

This sequence joins TRBV6-4 and TRBJ2-3; D is possibly TRBD2 (6 bases). V was trimmed by 3 bases and J by 2 bases, leaving 9 bases between them. CDR1 MRHNA and CDR2 SNTAGT come from the germline V gene. The CDR3 has 14 residues. The CDR3 protein is CASSEGLHTDTQYF. In DNA form, the CDR3 reads TGTGCCAGCAGTGAGGGACTGCACACAGATACGCAGTATTTT.

V is TRBV28 and J is TRBJ1-4; perhaps TRBD1 as D (6 bases). V lost 1 base and J lost 7, with 16 bases in between. The length of the CDR3 is 16 residues. Germline CDR1 and CDR2: MDHEN and SYDVKM. CDR3 region: CASSLSRGGFAEKLFF. The CDR3 DNA reads TGTGCCAGCAGTTTATCACGGGGGGGCTTCGCTGAAAAACTGTTTTTT.

The V gene is TRBV6-5, the J gene TRBJ2-5, with TRBD1 as a possible D gene (5 bases). Deletions cut 5 bases from V and 4 bases from J, with 5 bases between. The germline gives CDR1 MNHEY, CDR2 SVGAGI. This CDR3 contains 11 residues. The CDR3 DNA reads TGTGCCAGCAGTCAGGGAGAGACCCAGTACTTC. Translated: CASSQGETQYF.

This chain connects TRBV4-2 to TRBJ2-1; D not resolved. This CDR3 is 14 amino acids long. CDR1 LGHNA and CDR2 YNFKEQ come from the germline V gene. The ends were cut back, 0 bases at V and 6 bases at J, with 9 bases in the middle. CDR3 sequence: CASSQDAESNEQFF. The CDR3 DNA follows: TGTGCCAGCAGCCAAGATGCCGAGAGCAATGAGCAGTTCTTC.

The rearrangement uses TRBV7-9 and TRBJ1-2; 7 bases match TRBD1. V lost 7 bases to trimming and J lost 4 bases; unmatched junction nucleotides: 12. This CDR3 has 15 amino acids. CDR1 SEHNR and CDR2 FQNEAQ come from the germline V gene (reference sequence). The CDR3 sequence: CASTTAGQELYGYTF. The CDR3 DNA reads TGTGCCAGCACAACAGCCGGACAGGAACTCTATGGCTACACCTTC.

Regarding this clone: The sample contains more than one DNA sequence encoding this CDR3. The chain employs TRBV7-9 and TRBJ2-3; tentatively, D is TRBD2 (5 bases). Per the germline V gene, CDR1 is SEHNR and CDR2 is FQNEAQ (reference sequence). The CDR3 consists of 12 residues. The ends were cut back, 5 bases at V and 5 bases at J, with 8 bases in the middle. DNA of the CDR3: TGTGCCAGCAGCCCTCGGGGAGATACGCAGTATTTT. Translated: CASSPRGDTQYF.

This chain uses TRBV5-1 with TRBJ2-1, with D hard to call. Germline assignment: CDR1 SGHRS and CDR2 YFSETQ. The CDR3 extends over 12 amino acids. Trimming took 2 bases from V and 10 from J, leaving 10 bases between them. The CDR3 loop reads CASSLSNREQFF. CDR3 in DNA: TGCGCCAGCAGCTTATCTAATCGGGAGCAGTTCTTC.